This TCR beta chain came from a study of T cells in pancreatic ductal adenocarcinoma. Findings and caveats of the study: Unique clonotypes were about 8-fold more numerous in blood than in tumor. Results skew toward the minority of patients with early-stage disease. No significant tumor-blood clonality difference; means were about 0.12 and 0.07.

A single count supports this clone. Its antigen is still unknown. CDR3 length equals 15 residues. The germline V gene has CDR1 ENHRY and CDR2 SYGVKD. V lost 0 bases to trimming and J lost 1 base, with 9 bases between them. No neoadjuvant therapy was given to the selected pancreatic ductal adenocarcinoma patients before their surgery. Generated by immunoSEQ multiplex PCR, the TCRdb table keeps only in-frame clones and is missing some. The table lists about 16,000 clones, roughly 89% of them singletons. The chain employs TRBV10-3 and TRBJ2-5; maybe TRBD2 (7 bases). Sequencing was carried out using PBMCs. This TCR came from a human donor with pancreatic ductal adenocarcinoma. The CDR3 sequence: CAISESGGLQETQYF. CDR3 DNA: TGTGCCATCAGTGAGTCGGGGGGGCTCCAAGAGACCCAGTACTTC.